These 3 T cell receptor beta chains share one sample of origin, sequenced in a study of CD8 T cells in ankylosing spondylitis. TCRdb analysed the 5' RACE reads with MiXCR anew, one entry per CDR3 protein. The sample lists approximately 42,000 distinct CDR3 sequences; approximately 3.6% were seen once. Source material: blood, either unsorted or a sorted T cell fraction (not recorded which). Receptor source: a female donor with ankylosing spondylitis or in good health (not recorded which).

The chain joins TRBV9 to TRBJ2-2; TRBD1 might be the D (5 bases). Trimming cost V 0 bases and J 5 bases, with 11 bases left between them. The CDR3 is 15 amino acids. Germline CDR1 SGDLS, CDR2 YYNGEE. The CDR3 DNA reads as TGTGCCAGCAGCGTAGCGCAGGGATGGACCGGGGAGCTGTTTTTT. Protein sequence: CASSVAQGWTGELFF. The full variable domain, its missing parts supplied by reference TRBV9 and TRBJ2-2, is DSGVTQTPKHLITATGQRVTLRCSPRSGDLSVYWYQQSLDQGLQFLIQYYNGEERAKGNILERFSAQQFPDLHSELNLSSLELGDSALYFCASSVAQGWTGELFFGEGSRLTVL.

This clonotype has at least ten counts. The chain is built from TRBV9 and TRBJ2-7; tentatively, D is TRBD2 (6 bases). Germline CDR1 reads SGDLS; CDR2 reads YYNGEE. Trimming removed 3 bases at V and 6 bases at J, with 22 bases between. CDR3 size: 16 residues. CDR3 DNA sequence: TGTGCCAGCAGCGCCCAAATCGGGACTCCCAAGCTCGAGCAGTACTTC. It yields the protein CASSAQIGTPKLEQYF.

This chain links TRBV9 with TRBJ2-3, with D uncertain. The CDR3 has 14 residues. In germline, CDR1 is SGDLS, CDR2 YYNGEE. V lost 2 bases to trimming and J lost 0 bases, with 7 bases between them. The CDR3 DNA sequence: TGTGCCAGCAGCGTGGATACTAGCACAGATACGCAGTATTTT. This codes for CASSVDTSTDTQYF.